The 10 T cell receptor beta chains reported below all come from one sample, sequenced in a study of tumor-infiltrating lymphocytes in primary liver carcinoma. It was unsorted whole blood that yielded blood RNA, and germline DNA was also extracted. A constant-region primer primed TCR beta cDNA synthesis from 500 ng of total RNA. TCR beta libraries came from three nested multiplex PCR rounds using slightly modified ARM-PCR. Forward primers for TRBV1-TRBV30 and a C-beta reverse primer served the first two PCR rounds, at about 10 cycles each. TCRdb called the multiplex PCR reads again in MiXCR, with one record for every CDR3 protein. The sample records 310,000 or so distinct CDR3 sequences, around three fifths being singletons. The sequencing input was peripheral blood. These receptors all stem from a woman aged 30 to 39 with primary liver carcinoma and hepatitis B virus infection.

A remark on this clonotype: A read error may account for a junction end that differs from germline. This rearrangement joins TRBV29-1 to TRBJ2-7, with D tentatively TRBD2 (5 bases). CDR1 and CDR2 from the germline V gene are SQVTM and ANQGSEA. The CDR3 runs to 12 residues. The CDR3 bases are TGCAACGTTGTGATGGGAGTAGACGAGCAGTACTTC. Encoded protein: CNVVMGVDEQYF.

Turning to this clonotype: This sequence may be a read error, since a much larger clone differs from it by one base. CDR3: CTSSQVFSSGTFTDTQYF. CDR3 in DNA: TGCACCAGCAGCCAAGTTTTCTCTAGCGGGACCTTCACAGATACGCAGTATTTT. The V and J genes are TRBV4-3 and TRBJ2-3, with TRBD2 matching 9 bases. CDR1 and CDR2 (germline): LGHNA, YSLEER. This CDR3 region has 18 residues.

A single count supports this clonotype. This chain links TRBV28 with TRBJ2-5; TRBD2 agrees at 9 bases. The CDR3 is made up of 14 amino acids. Per germline, CDR1 MDHEN and CDR2 SYDVKM. Trimming removed 5 bases from V and 9 bases from J; junction bases left unmatched: 10. The CDR3 bases are TGTGCCAGCAGTCCCCGAGGCCAGCGGGAGGCCCAGTACTTC. Protein product: CASSPRGQREAQYF. The full variable domain, its missing parts supplied by reference TRBV28 and TRBJ2-5, is DVKVTQSSRYLVKRTGEKVFLECVQDMDHENMFWYRQDPGLGLRLIYFSYDVKMKEKGDIPEGYSVSREKKERFSLILESASTNQTSMYLCASSPRGQREAQYFGPGTRLLVL.

This clonotype turned up a few times. The rearrangement links TRBV6-5 to TRBJ2-5; perhaps TRBD1 as D (6 bases). CDR3 length equals 14 residues. Trimming left V 9 bases short and J 5 bases short, with 19 bases between. Germline loops: CDR1 MNHEY, CDR2 SVGAGI. This CDR3 reads CARREIRGGETQYF. CDR3 nucleotide sequence: TGTGCCAGAAGGGAAATCAGGGGCGGGGAGACCCAGTACTTC.

This clonotype came up a few times. The chain recombines TRBV5-5 with TRBJ2-7; possible D gene TRBD2, 6 bases. V lost 1 base to trimming and J lost 6 bases, with 20 bases between them. The CDR3 extends over 16 amino acids. Germline V gives CDR1 SGHKS, CDR2 YYEKEE (reference sequence). The CDR3 coding sequence is TGTGCCAGCAGCTTGCTCCTAAGGGAGGCACGGTCCGAGCAGTACTTC. Translated: CASSLLLREARSEQYF.

This clonotype was recorded a few times. With a much larger clone just one base away, this may be a read error. The chain carries TRBV6-5 and TRBJ1-1; 7 nucleotides agree with TRBD1. This CDR3 contains 14 residues. Germline CDR1 is MNHEY and CDR2 is SVGAGI. CDR3 region: CASRQGSRGTEVFF. The CDR3 DNA sequence: TGTGCCAGCCGACAGGGTTCGCGCGGCACTGAAGTTTTCTTT.

V is TRBV5-4 and J is TRBJ2-2, with 9 positions matching TRBD2. This CDR3 has 16 amino acids. V trimming: 6 bases; J trimming: 0 bases; junction bases outside the gene matches: 6. Germline values: CDR1 SGHNT, CDR2 YYREEE (reference sequence). The CDR3 bases are TGTGCCAGCACTTCCAGCGGGAGGTCGAACACCGGGGAGCTGTTTTTT. As protein: CASTSSGRSNTGELFF.

CDR3 in DNA: TGTGCCTGGGAGAAGGCGGGACCGGTCTACGAGCAGTACTTC. This translates into CAWEKAGPVYEQYF. The chain employs TRBV30 and TRBJ2-7, with a possible D match to TRBD2 (6 bases). Deletions cut 5 bases from V and 3 bases from J, with 17 bases between. Per germline, CDR1 GTSNPN and CDR2 SVGIG (reference sequence). The CDR3 runs 14 residues.

In the case of this clonotype: This likely comes from a read error, as the CDR3 has no conserved phenylalanine or tryptophan at its end. The rearrangement links TRBV4-3 to TRBJ2-2, with 9 bases fitting TRBD2. The V gene's germline CDR1 is LGHNA and CDR2 YSLEER. This CDR3 has 16 amino acids. The CDR3 loop is CASSPGRAGGPGELFS. In nucleotides, the CDR3 is TGCGCCAGCAGCCCAGGGAGAGCGGGAGGTCCCGGGGAACTGTTTTCT.

The chain links TRBV11-2 to TRBJ2-5; D remains ambiguous. The CDR3 loop spans 17 amino acids. Trimming took off 2 bases at V and 0 bases at J, with 16 bases between the two ends. Germline V lookup: CDR1 SGHAT, CDR2 FQNNGV. The CDR3 nucleotides are TGTGCCAGCAGCTTAATTCCAGATGGGGTTCACCAAGAGACCCAGTACTTC. Amino acid sequence: CASSLIPDGVHQETQYF. Combining the CDR3 with reference TRBV11-2 and TRBJ2-5 gives the whole variable domain EAGVAQSPRYKIIEKRQSVAFWCNPISGHATLYWYQQILGQGPKLLIQFQNNGVVDDSQLPKDRFSAERLKGVDSTLKIQPAKLEDSAVYLCASSLIPDGVHQETQYFGPGTRLLVL.